This record covers a single T cell receptor beta chain. Assay: immunoSEQ multiplex PCR; the TCRdb copy retains only in-frame clones and omits some. The table records tens of thousands of clones, 82% of them present only once. These data originate in a study of PD-L1 blockade in urothelial cancer. The CDR3 extends over 15 amino acids. V lost 5 bases, J lost 4 bases, and 15 bases lay in between. Germline CDR1 is MNHNY and CDR2 is SVGAGI (reference sequence). The source of this sequence is a man between 70 and 80 years old with urothelial cancer. Here the sequenced sample was PBMCs, taken around atezolizumab (anti-PD-L1) treatment. J is TRBJ1-3 and V is TRBV6-6; D remains ambiguous. CDR3 loop: CASSQTGLSGNTIYF. CDR3 nucleotide sequence: TGTGCCAGCAGTCAGACCGGACTATCGGGAAACACCATATATTTT.